This T cell receptor (beta chain) was sequenced during a study of blood T cell repertoires in COVID-19. As for the study in general: Specimens from acute and convalescent COVID-19 originated in the United States, Italy and Spain. PBMCs, B-cell-depleted T cells, or T cells were the source of the cDNA or gDNA that made up the material.

CDR3 length: 15 amino acids. CDR1 is SGHKS, CDR2 YYEKEE, per germline (reference sequence). V gave up 1 base and J gave up 3 bases, with 13 bases separating them. Under the authors' procedure: Amplification of reference gene primers was used by the study to estimate nucleated cell counts. This table comes from immunoSEQ multiplex PCR, and its TCRdb copy is limited to in-frame clones, with some not included. The V and J calls and the clone size are those of that table, but D and trimming were determined from the DNA. The sample carries over 200,000 clones, 83% recorded once. The source material was peripheral blood. The chain employs TRBV5-5 and TRBJ1-1; D may be TRBD1 (6 bases). This TCR was recovered from a man aged 80 or over with acute or convalescent COVID-19. The CDR3 reads CASSLQGTSYTEAFF. DNA for the CDR3: TGTGCCAGCAGCTTGCAGGGGACCTCGTACACTGAAGCTTTCTTT.